One and the same sample provided the 27 T cell receptor beta chains below, sequenced in a study of blood T cell repertoires in COVID-19. TCRdb's table, derived via immunoSEQ multiplex PCR, lists solely in-frame clones and lacks some. The sample has around 250,000 clones, around 88% seen once; the top ten hold approximately 6%. Material for sequencing was peripheral blood. These receptors all come from a man older than 75 with acute or convalescent COVID-19.

This sequence joins TRBV6-5 and TRBJ2-2; 11 bases match TRBD2. Germline trimming cut 6 bases from V and 4 bases from J; bases unmatched to any gene: 4. The CDR3 extends over 15 amino acids. Germline CDR1 and CDR2: MNHEY and SVGAGI. The CDR3 sequence is CASSPGLAATGELFF. Here the CDR3 DNA reads TGTGCCAGCAGCCCGGGACTAGCGGCCACCGGGGAGCTGTTTTTT.

This chain connects TRBV3-1 (or the pseudogene TRBV3-2) to TRBJ2-2; D remains ambiguous. Germline V gene data show CDR1 as LGHDT and CDR2 as YNNKEL (reference sequence). Trimming cost V 6 bases and J 0 bases, with 8 bases left between them. The CDR3 totals 14 residues. CDR3 coding DNA: TGTGCCAGCAGTAACACAGCGAACACCGGGGAGCTGTTTTTT. This codes for CASSNTANTGELFF.

This clone was detected once. V and J are TRBV28 and TRBJ2-1; 7 bases align to TRBD2. Per germline, CDR1 MDHEN and CDR2 SYDVKM. Trimming took 7 bases from V and 3 from J; bases not matched to a gene: 3. This CDR3 is 13 amino acids long. The chain's CDR3 is CASMPGGYNEQFF. The CDR3 DNA reads as TGTGCCAGCATGCCGGGGGGCTACAATGAGCAGTTCTTC.

In regard to this clone: Relative to the germline gene, one junction end is altered; a read error may explain this. V usage is TRBV6-5 and J usage is TRBJ2-7; TRBD1 is a possible D gene (6 bases). The CDR3 spans 11 residues. Germline CDR1 MNHEY, CDR2 SVGAGI. Written as DNA, the CDR3 is TGTGCCACGAACAGGGCCTACGGGCAGTACTTC. Its translation is CATNRAYGQYF.

This chain connects TRBV29-1 to TRBJ2-7, with 7 bases that match TRBD1. Trimming cost V 7 bases and J 0 bases; bases outside gene matches: 6. Germline V gives CDR1 SQVTM, CDR2 ANQGSEA. The CDR3 loop spans 13 amino acids. CDR3 protein: CSASRDSSYEQYF. In DNA, the CDR3 is TGCAGCGCCTCCCGGGACAGCTCCTACGAGCAGTACTTC.

This chain joins TRBV11-2 and TRBJ2-2; 10 nucleotides line up with TRBD2. The CDR3 extends over 16 amino acids. CDR1 and CDR2 from the germline V gene are SGHAT and FQNNGV. J was trimmed by 6 bases and V by 6 bases; bases with no gene match: 10. Here the CDR3 DNA reads TGTGCCAGCAGTCCTAGCGGGAGTGGTAATTCCGGGGAGCTGTTTTTT. Its protein is CASSPSGSGNSGELFF.

DNA of the CDR3: TGTGCCAGCAGCTTTAGTAGCGGGGGGCAGGTGCAGTACTTC. This gives the protein CASSFSSGGQVQYF. The gene calls are TRBV7-8 and TRBJ2-7, with 10 positions matching TRBD2. The CDR3 length is 14 residues. After removal of 3 bases from V and 9 bases from J, the junction contained 8 bases not matched to a gene. Germline V gene lookup returns CDR1 SGHVS and CDR2 FQNEAQ.

The rearrangement uses TRBV30 and TRBJ2-7; 7 bases agree with TRBD1. This CDR3 is 13 amino acids long. Looked up from germline, CDR1 is GTSNPN and CDR2 is SVGIG (reference sequence). Germline trimming cut 1 base from V and 3 bases from J; bases unmatched to any gene: 3. The CDR3 spells CAWSAQGVYEQYF. As DNA, the CDR3 is TGTGCCTGGAGTGCCCAGGGGGTCTACGAGCAGTACTTC.

The rearrangement joins TRBV4-1 to TRBJ1-4; D unresolved. V shed 2 bases and J shed 10 bases, with 20 bases lying between them. Germline lookup yields CDR1 MGHRA and CDR2 YSYEKL. The CDR3 length is 16 residues. The CDR3 sequence is CASSQQAWAGSGKLFF. For the CDR3, the DNA is TGCGCCAGCAGCCAACAGGCATGGGCAGGAAGTGGAAAACTGTTTTTT.

V gene TRBV10-2 combines with J gene TRBJ2-5; 7 bases are a match to TRBD2. Looked up from germline, CDR1 is WSHSY and CDR2 is SAAADI. The CDR3 runs 14 residues. The ends lost 5 bases at V and 4 bases at J; junction bases unmatched: 7. The CDR3 nucleotides are TGCGCCAGCAGTTCCGCGGGAGATGGAGAGACCCAGTACTTC. Translating it yields CASSSAGDGETQYF.

This clone was counted between two and nine times. Different DNA sequences within this sample yield the same CDR3. This rearrangement joins TRBV12-3 or TRBV12-4 to TRBJ1-5; no clear D gene. Trimming pared 3 bases from V and 4 bases from J, leaving 7 bases between. This CDR3 has 13 residues. CDR3: CASSFGQNQPQHF. In DNA, the CDR3 is TGTGCCAGCAGTTTTGGCCAGAATCAGCCCCAGCATTTT.

The chain joins TRBV28 to TRBJ1-2; D may be TRBD1 (6 bases). The CDR3 has 16 residues. Trimming took 2 bases from V and 4 from J, leaving 17 bases between them. Germline CDR1 reads MDHEN; CDR2 reads SYDVKM. In nucleotides, the CDR3 is TGTGCCAGCAGTTTAGTGGTGGGGGCGAGGGCCTATGGCTACACCTTC. The encoded protein is CASSLVVGARAYGYTF.

The rearrangement links TRBV28 to TRBJ1-2; D is ambiguous. Trimming left V 4 bases short and J 2 bases short, with 11 bases between. Per germline, CDR1 MDHEN and CDR2 SYDVKM. The CDR3 runs 14 residues. The CDR3 protein is CASSSSQLNYGYTF. The CDR3 nucleotides read TGTGCCAGCAGTTCCTCCCAACTGAACTATGGCTACACCTTC.

The chain has TRBV3-1 (or the pseudogene TRBV3-2) and TRBJ2-6; D remains unclear. V lost 7 bases to trimming and J lost 2 bases, with 9 bases between them. Germline V gene sequence: CDR1 LGHDT, CDR2 YNNKEL (reference sequence). This CDR3 comprises 14 residues. CDR3 region: CASTPSPGANVLTF. The CDR3 nucleotides read TGTGCCAGCACCCCTTCCCCTGGGGCCAACGTCCTGACTTTC.

This chain connects TRBV18 to TRBJ1-1; TRBD1 agrees at 9 bases. The CDR3 runs 17 residues. CDR1 and CDR2 (germline): KGHSH, LQKENI. V dropped 4 bases and J dropped 5; count of bases not matched to a gene: 14. CDR3 DNA sequence: TGTGCCAGCTCACAAAAAATCCCGGGACAGGGATCTACTGAAGCTTTCTTT. Amino acid sequence: CASSQKIPGQGSTEAFF.

The chain recombines TRBV29-1 with TRBJ2-7, with 10 bases fitting TRBD1. The germline V gene has CDR1 SQVTM and CDR2 ANQGSEA. The CDR3 length is 15 residues. The ends lost 6 bases at V and 4 bases at J; junction bases unmatched: 12. This CDR3 reads CSVVQAGGQGYEQYF. The CDR3 DNA sequence: TGCAGCGTCGTCCAAGCCGGGGGACAGGGGTACGAGCAGTACTTC.

V is TRBV18 and J is TRBJ2-7; D remains ambiguous. CDR3 size: 13 residues. Per the germline V gene, CDR1 is KGHSH and CDR2 is LQKENI. The germline V and J ends were trimmed by 0 bases and 4 bases, with 7 bases remaining between them. CDR3 bases: TGTGCCAGCTCACCACCGAGGTCGTACGAGCAGTACTTC. This gives the protein CASSPPRSYEQYF.

The V call is TRBV3-1 (or the pseudogene TRBV3-2), the J call TRBJ2-7; 7 bases are a match to TRBD1. V dropped 4 bases and J dropped 2; count of bases not matched to a gene: 8. CDR3 length: 15 amino acids. Per the germline V gene, CDR1 is LGHDT and CDR2 is YNNKEL (reference sequence). The DNA for the CDR3 is TGTGCCAGCAGCCTACTACGGGACAGCCCCTACGAGCAGTACTTC. It specifies CASSLLRDSPYEQYF.

This rearrangement joins TRBV3-1 (or the pseudogene TRBV3-2) to TRBJ2-3; weak D call: TRBD2 (6 bases). Germline V gives CDR1 LGHDT, CDR2 YNNKEL (reference sequence). Trimming cost V 0 bases and J 2 bases, with 9 bases left between them. The CDR3 covers 15 residues. CDR3 loop: CASSQDGTSTDTQYF. CDR3 nucleotide sequence: TGTGCCAGCAGCCAAGATGGGACTTCCACAGATACGCAGTATTTT.

The CDR3 reads CASSEDSGVAGELFF. The CDR3, as DNA: TGTGCCAGCAGTGAGGACTCGGGTGTGGCAGGGGAGCTGTTTTTT. The chain employs TRBV2 and TRBJ2-2; D is possibly TRBD2 (5 bases). V dropped 3 bases and J dropped 8 bases, with 16 bases sitting between them. CDR3 length equals 15 residues. The V gene's germline CDR1 is SNHLY and CDR2 FYNNEI.

V and J are TRBV10-3 and TRBJ2-1; the D gene is possibly TRBD2 (5 bases). V was pared by 2 bases and J by 1 base, with 9 bases between. Germline V CDR1 and CDR2: ENHRY, SYGVKD. The CDR3 length is 15 residues. The CDR3 DNA follows: TGTGCCATCAGTGAGGCGGGTACGTCCTACAATGAGCAGTTCTTC. Translating gives CAISEAGTSYNEQFF.

This clone has more than one count but fewer than ten. The chain is built from TRBV25-1 and TRBJ1-2; D is perhaps TRBD1 (5 bases). Germline CDR1 and CDR2: MGHDK and SYGVNS. This CDR3 comprises 13 residues. The V and J ends lost 8 bases and 5 bases respectively, with 15 bases between them. CDR3 DNA sequence: TGTGCCAGCTCCGTGGACGGGGGTTATGGCTACACCTTC. It yields the protein CASSVDGGYGYTF.

This sequence joins TRBV5-4 and TRBJ2-3, with TRBD2 as a possible D gene (6 bases). The CDR3 is 16 residues long. Trimming pared 3 bases from V and 2 bases from J, leaving 16 bases between. The germline gives CDR1 SGHNT, CDR2 YYREEE (reference sequence). CDR3 DNA sequence: TGTGCCAGCAGCTCTATGACCGGGAGAAACACAGATACGCAGTATTTT. It codes for CASSSMTGRNTDTQYF.

The chain recombines TRBV5-1 with TRBJ1-1, with D unresolved. The CDR3 covers 18 residues. Per the germline V gene, CDR1 is SGHRS and CDR2 is YFSETQ. V shed 4 bases and J shed 5 bases, with 27 bases lying between them. The CDR3 sequence is CASSPLEYKVARRTEAFF. CDR3 bases: TGCGCCAGCAGCCCCCTCGAGTATAAGGTAGCTAGGAGGACTGAAGCTTTCTTT.

This chain links TRBV24-1 with TRBJ2-1, with TRBD1 as a possible D gene (5 bases). CDR3 length: 13 amino acids. The V gene lost 4 bases and the J gene lost 12 bases, with 15 bases spanning the gap. In germline, CDR1 is KGHDR, CDR2 SFDVKD. For the CDR3, the DNA is TGTGCCACCAGTGAGCACCCAGGGTTCGGGCAGTTCTTC. Its translation is CATSEHPGFGQFF.

This sequence joins TRBV3-1 (or the pseudogene TRBV3-2) and TRBJ2-5; 12 bases are a match to TRBD2. Per germline, CDR1 LGHDT and CDR2 YNNKEL (reference sequence). The CDR3 extends over 20 amino acids. V was clipped by 3 bases and J by 1 base; unmatched bases: 15. As DNA, the CDR3 is TGTGCCAGCAGCCATCCTACCGGGACTAGCGGGCGGCACCTCCAAGAGACCCAGTACTTC. This translates into CASSHPTGTSGRHLQETQYF.

The chain carries TRBV5-1 and TRBJ2-7; 8 bases agree with TRBD1. CDR1 and CDR2 (germline): SGHRS, YFSETQ. The ends lost 4 bases at V and 4 bases at J; junction bases unmatched: 10. This CDR3 region has 15 residues. CDR3 DNA sequence: TGCGCCAGCAGCCTAGGGACAGGTCGTATGTACGAGCAGTACTTC. Translating it yields CASSLGTGRMYEQYF.